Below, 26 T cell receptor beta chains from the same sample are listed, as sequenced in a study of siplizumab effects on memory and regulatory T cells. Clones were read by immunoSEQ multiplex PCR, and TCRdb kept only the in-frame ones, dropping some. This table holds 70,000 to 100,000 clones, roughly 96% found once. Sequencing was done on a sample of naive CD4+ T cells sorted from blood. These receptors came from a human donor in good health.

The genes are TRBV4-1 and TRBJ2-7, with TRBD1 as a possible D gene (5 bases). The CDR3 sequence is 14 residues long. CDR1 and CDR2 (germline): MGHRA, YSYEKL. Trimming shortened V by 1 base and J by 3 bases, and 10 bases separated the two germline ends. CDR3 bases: TGCGCCAGCAGCCAAGGGCAGGGAAGCTACGAGCAGTACTTC. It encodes CASSQGQGSYEQYF.

As DNA, the CDR3 is TGTGCCAGCAGCCTAGGACAGGGCAATCAGCCCCAGCATTTT. The encoded protein is CASSLGQGNQPQHF. This rearrangement joins TRBV7-6 to TRBJ1-5; 7 bases align to TRBD1. Trimming cost V 5 bases and J 2 bases; bases outside gene matches: 3. This CDR3 spans 14 amino acids. From germline, CDR1 is SGHVS and CDR2 FNYEAQ.

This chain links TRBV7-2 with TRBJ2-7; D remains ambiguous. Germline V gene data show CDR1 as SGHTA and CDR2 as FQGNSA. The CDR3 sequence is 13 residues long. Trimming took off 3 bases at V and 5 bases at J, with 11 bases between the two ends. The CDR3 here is CASSFLRLNEQYF. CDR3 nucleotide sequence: TGTGCCAGCAGCTTTCTGAGGTTGAACGAGCAGTACTTC.

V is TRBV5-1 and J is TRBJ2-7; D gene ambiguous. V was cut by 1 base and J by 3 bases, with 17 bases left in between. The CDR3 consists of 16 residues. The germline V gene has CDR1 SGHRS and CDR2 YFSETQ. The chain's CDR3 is CASSLSPLGFNYEQYF. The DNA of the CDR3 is TGCGCCAGCAGCTTGAGCCCGCTGGGATTCAACTACGAGCAGTACTTC.

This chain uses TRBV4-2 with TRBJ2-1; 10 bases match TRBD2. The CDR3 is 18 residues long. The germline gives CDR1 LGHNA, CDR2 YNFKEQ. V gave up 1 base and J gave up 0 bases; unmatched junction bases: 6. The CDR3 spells CASSQGDSGGSSYNEQFF. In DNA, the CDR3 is TGTGCCAGCAGCCAAGGTGATAGCGGGGGGAGCTCCTACAATGAGCAGTTCTTC.

This chain's CDR3 is CASSAGGGTDTQYF. CDR3 nucleotide sequence: TGTGCCAGCAGTGCCGGGGGGGGCACAGATACGCAGTATTTT. The chain carries TRBV25-1 and TRBJ2-3, with TRBD2 matching over 8 bases. The J segment lost 1 base and the V segment lost 4 bases, leaving 1 base of the junction unmatched. This CDR3 contains 14 residues. Germline CDR1 is MGHDK and CDR2 is SYGVNS.

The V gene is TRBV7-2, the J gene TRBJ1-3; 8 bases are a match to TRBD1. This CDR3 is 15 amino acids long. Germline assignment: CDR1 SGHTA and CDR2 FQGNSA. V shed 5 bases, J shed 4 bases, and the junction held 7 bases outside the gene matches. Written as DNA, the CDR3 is TGTGCCAGCAGCGAGCAGGGGGCTGGCGGAAACACCATATATTTT. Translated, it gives CASSEQGAGGNTIYF.

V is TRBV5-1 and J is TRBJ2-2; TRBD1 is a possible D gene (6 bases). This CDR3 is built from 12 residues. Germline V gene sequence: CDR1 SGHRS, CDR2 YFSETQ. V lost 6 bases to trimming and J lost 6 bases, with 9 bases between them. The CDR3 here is CASTTGSGELFF. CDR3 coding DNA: TGCGCCAGCACTACAGGGTCCGGGGAGCTGTTTTTT. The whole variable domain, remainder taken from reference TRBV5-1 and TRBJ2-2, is KAGVTQTPRYLIKTRGQQVTLSCSPISGHRSVSWYQQTPGQGLQFLFEYFSETQRNKGNFPGRFSGRQFSNSRSEMNVSTLELGDSALYLCASTTGSGELFFGEGSRLTVL.

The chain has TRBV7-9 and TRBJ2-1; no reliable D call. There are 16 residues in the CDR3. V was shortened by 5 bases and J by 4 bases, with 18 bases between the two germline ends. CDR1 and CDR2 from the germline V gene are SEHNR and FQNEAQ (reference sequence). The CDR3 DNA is TGTGCCAGCAGCCCCCCTACGGGTGGCAGATACAATGAGCAGTTCTTC. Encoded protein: CASSPPTGGRYNEQFF.

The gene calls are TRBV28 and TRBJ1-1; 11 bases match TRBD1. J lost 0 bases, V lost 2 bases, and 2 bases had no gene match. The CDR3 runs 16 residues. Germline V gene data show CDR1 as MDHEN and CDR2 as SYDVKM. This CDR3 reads CASSLGDRGLNTEAFF. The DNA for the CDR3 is TGTGCCAGCAGTTTAGGGGACAGGGGGTTGAACACTGAAGCTTTCTTT.

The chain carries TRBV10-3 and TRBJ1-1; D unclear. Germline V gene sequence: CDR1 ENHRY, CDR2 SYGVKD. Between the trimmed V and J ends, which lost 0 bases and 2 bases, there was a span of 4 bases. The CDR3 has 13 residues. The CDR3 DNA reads TGTGCCATCAGTGAGTCGGGTAACACTGAAGCTTTCTTT. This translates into CAISESGNTEAFF.

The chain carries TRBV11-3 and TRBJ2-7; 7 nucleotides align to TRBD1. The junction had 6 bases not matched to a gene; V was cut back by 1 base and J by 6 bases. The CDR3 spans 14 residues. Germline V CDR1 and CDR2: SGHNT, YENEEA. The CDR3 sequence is CASSLGQGSREQYF. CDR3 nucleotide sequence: TGTGCCAGCAGCTTAGGACAGGGAAGTCGCGAGCAGTACTTC.

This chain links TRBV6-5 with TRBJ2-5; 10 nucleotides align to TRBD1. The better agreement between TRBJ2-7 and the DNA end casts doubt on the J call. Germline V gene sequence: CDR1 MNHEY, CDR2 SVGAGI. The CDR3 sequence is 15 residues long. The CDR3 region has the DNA TGTGCCAGCAGTTACTCGGGGACAGGGGTATACGAGCAGTACTTC. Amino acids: CASSYSGTGVYEQYF.

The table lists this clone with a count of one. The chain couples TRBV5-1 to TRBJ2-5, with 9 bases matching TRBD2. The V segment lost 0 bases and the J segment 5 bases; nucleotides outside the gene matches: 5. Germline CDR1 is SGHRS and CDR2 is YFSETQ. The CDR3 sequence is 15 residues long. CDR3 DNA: TGCGCCAGCAGCTTGGGCGGGGGGGTCTATGAGACCCAGTACTTC. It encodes CASSLGGGVYETQYF.

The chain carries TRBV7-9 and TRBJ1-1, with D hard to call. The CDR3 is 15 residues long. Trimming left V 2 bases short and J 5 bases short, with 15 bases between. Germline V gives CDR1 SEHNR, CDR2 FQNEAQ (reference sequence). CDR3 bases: TGTGCCAGCAGCTTATTTCGCAGGTTGGGGACTGAAGCTTTCTTT. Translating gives CASSLFRRLGTEAFF. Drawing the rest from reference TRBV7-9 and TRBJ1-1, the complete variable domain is DTGVSQNPRHKITKRGQNVTFRCDPISEHNRLYWYRQTLGQGPEFLTYFQNEAQLEKSRLLSDRFSAERPKGSFSTLEIQRTEQGDSAMYLCASSLFRRLGTEAFFGQGTRLTVV.

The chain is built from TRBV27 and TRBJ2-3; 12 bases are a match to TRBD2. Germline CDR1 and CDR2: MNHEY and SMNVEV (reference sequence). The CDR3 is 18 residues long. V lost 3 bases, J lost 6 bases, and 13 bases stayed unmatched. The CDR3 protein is CASSLRLAGGPRKDTQYF. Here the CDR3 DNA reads TGTGCCAGCAGTTTGAGGCTAGCGGGGGGGCCTCGAAAGGATACGCAGTATTTT.

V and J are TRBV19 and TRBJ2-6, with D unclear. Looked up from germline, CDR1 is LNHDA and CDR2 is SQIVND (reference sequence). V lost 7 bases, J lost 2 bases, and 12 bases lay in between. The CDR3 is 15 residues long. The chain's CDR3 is CASTLSGAGANVLTF. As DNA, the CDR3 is TGTGCCAGTACCCTCTCGGGTGCTGGGGCCAACGTCCTGACTTTC.

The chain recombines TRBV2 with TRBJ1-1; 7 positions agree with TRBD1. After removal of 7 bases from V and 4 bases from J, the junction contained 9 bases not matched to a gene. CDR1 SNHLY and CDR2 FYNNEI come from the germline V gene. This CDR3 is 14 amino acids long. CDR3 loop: CASKGRGGSTEAFF. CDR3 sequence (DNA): TGTGCCAGCAAAGGCAGGGGGGGTTCCACTGAAGCTTTCTTT.

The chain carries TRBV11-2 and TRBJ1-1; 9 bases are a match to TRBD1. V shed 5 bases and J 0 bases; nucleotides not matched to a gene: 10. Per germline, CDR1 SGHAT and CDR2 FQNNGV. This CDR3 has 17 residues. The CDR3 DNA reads TGTGCCAGCAGCCAGAAGACAGGGGGGATCATGAACACTGAAGCTTTCTTT. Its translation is CASSQKTGGIMNTEAFF.

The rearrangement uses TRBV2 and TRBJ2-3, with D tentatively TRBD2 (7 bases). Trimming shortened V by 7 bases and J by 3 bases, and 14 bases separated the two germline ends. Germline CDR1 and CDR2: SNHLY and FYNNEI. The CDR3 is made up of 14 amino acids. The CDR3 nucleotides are TGTGCCAGCACTCTGGCGGGGGCTACAGATACGCAGTATTTT. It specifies CASTLAGATDTQYF. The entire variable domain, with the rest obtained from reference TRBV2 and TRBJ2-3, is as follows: EPEVTQTPSHQVTQMGQEVILRCVPISNHLYFYWYRQILGQKVEFLVSFYNNEISEKSEIFDDQFSVERPDGSNFTLKIRSTKLEDSAMYFCASTLAGATDTQYFGPGTRLTVL.

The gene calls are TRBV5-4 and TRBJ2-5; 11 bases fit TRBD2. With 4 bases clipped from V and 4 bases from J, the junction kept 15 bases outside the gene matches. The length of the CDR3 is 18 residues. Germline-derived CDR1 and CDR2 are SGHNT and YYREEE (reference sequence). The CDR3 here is CASSLLQTSGAGLETQYF. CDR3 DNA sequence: TGTGCCAGCAGCCTATTGCAGACTAGCGGGGCCGGTCTAGAGACCCAGTACTTC.

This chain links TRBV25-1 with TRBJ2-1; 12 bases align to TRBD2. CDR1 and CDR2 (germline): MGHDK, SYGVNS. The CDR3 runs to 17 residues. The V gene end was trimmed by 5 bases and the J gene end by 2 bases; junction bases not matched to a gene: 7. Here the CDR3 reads CASSRTLAGGTYNEQFF. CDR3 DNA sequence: TGTGCCAGCAGTAGGACTCTAGCGGGGGGGACCTACAATGAGCAGTTCTTC. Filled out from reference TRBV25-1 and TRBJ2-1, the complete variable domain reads EADIYQTPRYLVIGTGKKITLECSQTMGHDKMYWYQQDPGMELHLIHYSYGVNSTEKGDLSSESTVSRIRTEHFPLTLESARPSHTSQYLCASSRTLAGGTYNEQFFGPGTRLTVL.

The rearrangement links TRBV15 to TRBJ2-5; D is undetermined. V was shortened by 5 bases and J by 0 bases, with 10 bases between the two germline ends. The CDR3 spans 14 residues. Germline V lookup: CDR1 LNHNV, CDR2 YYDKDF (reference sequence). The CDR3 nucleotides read TGTGCCACCAGCGTTGGGCAGCACCAAGAGACCCAGTACTTC. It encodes CATSVGQHQETQYF.

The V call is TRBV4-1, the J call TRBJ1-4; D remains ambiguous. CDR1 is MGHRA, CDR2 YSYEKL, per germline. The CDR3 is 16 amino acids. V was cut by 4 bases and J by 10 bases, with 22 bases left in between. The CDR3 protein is CASSPPKAGNYGKLFF. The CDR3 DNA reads TGCGCCAGCAGCCCCCCCAAGGCGGGGAATTACGGAAAACTGTTTTTT.

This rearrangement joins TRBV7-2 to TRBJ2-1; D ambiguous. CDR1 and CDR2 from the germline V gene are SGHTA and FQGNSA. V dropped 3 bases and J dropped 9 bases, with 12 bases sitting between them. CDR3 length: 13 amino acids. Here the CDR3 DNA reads TGTGCCAGCAGCTTTCGAATCAAGGGTGAGCAGTTCTTC. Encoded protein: CASSFRIKGEQFF.

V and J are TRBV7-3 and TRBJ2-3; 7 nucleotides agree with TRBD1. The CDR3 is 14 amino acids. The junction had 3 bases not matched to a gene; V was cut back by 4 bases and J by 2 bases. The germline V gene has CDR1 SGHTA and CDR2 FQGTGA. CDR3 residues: CASSWGQNTDTQYF. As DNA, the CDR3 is TGTGCCAGCAGCTGGGGACAGAACACAGATACGCAGTATTTT.